This note documents a single T cell receptor beta chain sequence. These data belong to a study of blood T cells in healthy people across ages. PCR was performed a second time for about 6 to 11 cycles using a sample-barcoded 5' primer and a J-beta primer mix. TCRdb reanalysed the 5' RACE reads using MiXCR and keeps one entry per CDR3 protein. In the table there are hundreds of thousands of distinct CDR3 sequences, 32% of which are singletons. Trimming pared 4 bases from V and 4 bases from J, leaving 21 bases between. This CDR3 is 17 amino acids long. The germline gives CDR1 LNHDA, CDR2 SQIVND (reference sequence). At least 7 million PBMCs were isolated per sample.

This TCR derives from a woman of 80 years or more in good health. This chain links TRBV19 with TRBJ2-3; possible D gene TRBD1, 5 bases. What was sequenced was blood. This CDR3 reads CASSRALGAERADTQYF. DNA of the CDR3: TGTGCCAGTAGTAGAGCCCTAGGGGCGGAAAGGGCAGATACGCAGTATTTT. The complete variable domain, with remaining parts taken from reference TRBV19 and TRBJ2-3, reads DGGITQSPKYLFRKEGQNVTLSCEQNLNHDAMYWYRQDPGQGLRLIYYSQIVNDFQKGDIAEGYSVSREKKESFPLTVTSAQKNPTAFYLCASSRALGAERADTQYFGPGTRLTVL.